The 31 T cell receptor beta chains listed next were all sequenced from one sample in a study of metastatic and nonmetastatic thyroid tumors. Ahead of thyroid surgery, no patient had received treatment of any kind. TCRdb called clones again from the PCR reads with MiXCR. The sample contains over 30,000 clones, 7% to 8% of which appear only once. The specimen was blood. These receptors came from a female donor with papillary thyroid cancer or a benign thyroid nodule (not recorded which). Some clones in this sample may be carry-over from other donors' samples.

The chain uses TRBV5-6 and TRBJ1-1, with 9 bases aligning to TRBD1. Trimming at V came to 9 bases and at J to 5 bases, leaving 17 bases not matched to a gene. CDR3 length: 16 amino acids. CDR1 and CDR2 from the germline V gene are SGHDT and YYEEEE. The CDR3 reads CATANRDRVWRTEAFF. The CDR3 region has the DNA TGTGCCACCGCTAACCGGGACAGGGTATGGAGGACTGAAGCTTTCTTT.

This clone was recorded many times. This sequence joins TRBV19 and TRBJ1-1; D not resolved. The CDR3 consists of 16 residues. Trimming removed 3 bases from V and 1 base from J, with 15 bases in between. CDR1 is LNHDA, CDR2 SQIVND, per germline (reference sequence). As DNA, the CDR3 is TGTGCCAGTAGTATTGTAGTAGTGAGGACGAACACTGAAGCTTTCTTT. This encodes CASSIVVVRTNTEAFF.

The sample holds many counts of this clone. This chain joins TRBV20-1 and TRBJ2-7; the D gene is possibly TRBD2 (6 bases). There are 13 residues in the CDR3. Germline values: CDR1 DFQATT, CDR2 SNEGSKA (reference sequence). With 3 bases removed from V and 4 bases from J, the gap between germline ends came to 13 bases. CDR3 amino acids: CSASHPSAYEQYF. DNA for the CDR3: TGCAGTGCTAGTCACCCTAGCGCTTACGAGCAGTACTTC.

This clone was seen repeatedly, ten times or more. The chain couples TRBV4-1 to TRBJ2-3, with TRBD1 matching 9 bases. The CDR3 runs to 17 residues. Germline CDR1 MGHRA, CDR2 YSYEKL. J lost 3 bases, V lost 0 bases, and 7 bases had no gene match. This CDR3 is CASSQDRRDRVTDTQYF. The CDR3, as DNA: TGCGCCAGCAGCCAAGATAGGCGGGACAGGGTTACAGATACGCAGTATTTT.

This clone was seen many times. J is TRBJ2-7 and V is TRBV20-1; 7 nucleotides match TRBD2. V dropped 5 bases and J dropped 2; count of bases not matched to a gene: 9. CDR1 DFQATT and CDR2 SNEGSKA come from the germline V gene (reference sequence). This CDR3 has 14 amino acids. The CDR3 DNA is TGCAGTGCTGCCGGGGGGAGGACACCCTACGAGCAGTACTTC. Amino acids: CSAAGGRTPYEQYF.

This clone appeared many times. This rearrangement joins TRBV9 to TRBJ1-6; 9 bases map to TRBD1. The V gene end was trimmed by 3 bases and the J gene end by 9 bases; junction bases not matched to a gene: 10. The CDR3 consists of 16 residues. CDR1 and CDR2 (germline): SGDLS, YYNGEE. CDR3 sequence (DNA): TGTGCCAGCAGCGCAAACACAGGGGGCTTGGGTTCACCCCTCCACTTT. As protein: CASSANTGGLGSPLHF.

This clone was counted many times. The chain employs TRBV6-2 or TRBV6-3 and TRBJ2-3; TRBD2 matches 9 bases. CDR1 is MNHEY and CDR2 is SVGEGT in the germline V gene. The CDR3 has 14 residues. The J segment lost 6 bases and the V segment lost 3 bases, leaving 4 bases of the junction unmatched. CDR3 amino acids: CASSYSGGRDTQYF. DNA for the CDR3: TGTGCCAGCAGTTATAGCGGGGGCCGGGATACGCAGTATTTT.

This clone was observed at least ten times. This chain uses TRBV6-1 with TRBJ2-7, with 11 bases identical to TRBD1. V was clipped by 5 bases and J by 13 bases; unmatched bases: 13. The CDR3 has 14 amino acids. Germline loops: CDR1 MNHNS, CDR2 SASEGT. CDR3 bases: TGTGCCAGCAGTCCATCCCCGGGACAGGGGGACTTTTACTTC. Its protein is CASSPSPGQGDFYF.

This clone was seen many times. V gene TRBV30 combines with J gene TRBJ1-2; a weak D match, TRBD1 (6 bases). The germline V gene encodes CDR1 GTSNPN and CDR2 SVGIG (reference sequence). This CDR3 region has 12 residues. V dropped 4 bases and J dropped 4 bases, with 10 bases sitting between them. The CDR3 reads CAWMGAVYGYTF. For the CDR3, the DNA is TGTGCCTGGATGGGGGCTGTCTATGGCTACACCTTC.

This clone has a count of ten or more. V and J are TRBV28 and TRBJ2-7, with 7 bases aligning to TRBD2. CDR1 is MDHEN and CDR2 is SYDVKM in the germline V gene. This CDR3 is 13 amino acids long. The junction had 6 bases not matched to a gene; V was cut back by 4 bases and J by 6 bases. The CDR3 sequence: CASSWDGGSEQYF. CDR3 bases: TGTGCCAGCAGTTGGGACGGGGGGAGCGAGCAGTACTTC.

In its sample, this clone was seen a few times. V gene TRBV27 combines with J gene TRBJ1-2; 9 bases fit TRBD1. The CDR3 runs to 15 residues. CDR1 and CDR2 (germline): MNHEY, SMNVEV (reference sequence). V trimming: 5 bases; J trimming: 4 bases; junction bases outside the gene matches: 8. Written as DNA, the CDR3 is TGTGCCAGCAGTCTAACCCGACAGGGGGGCTATGGCTACACCTTC. Amino acids: CASSLTRQGGYGYTF.

This clone showed up many times. This chain joins TRBV20-1 and TRBJ2-1, with a possible D match to TRBD2 (6 bases). Trimming cost V 3 bases and J 2 bases, with 11 bases left between them. This CDR3 has 14 amino acids. Per the germline V gene, CDR1 is DFQATT and CDR2 is SNEGSKA (reference sequence). The CDR3 region has the DNA TGCAGTGCTAGCGGCGGGATCACCTACAATGAGCAGTTCTTC. Residues: CSASGGITYNEQFF.

This clone was recorded at least ten times. The chain recombines TRBV7-2 with TRBJ1-1; weak D call: TRBD1 (5 bases). Germline V gene data show CDR1 as SGHTA and CDR2 as FQGNSA. CDR3 length: 14 amino acids. V was clipped by 5 bases and J by 1 base, with 11 bases between them. This CDR3 reads CASSRGNANTEAFF. For the CDR3, the DNA is TGTGCCAGCAGCAGGGGTAATGCGAACACTGAAGCTTTCTTT. Looking up the rest from reference TRBV7-2 and TRBJ1-1 gives the full variable domain: GAGVSQSPSNKVTEKGKDVELRCDPISGHTALYWYRQSLGQGLEFLIYFQGNSAPDKSGLPSDRFSAERTGGSVSTLTIQRTQQEDSAVYLCASSRGNANTEAFFGQGTRLTVV.

The table lists this clone with many counts. The chain recombines TRBV20-1 with TRBJ1-5; 7 bases agree with TRBD1. The ends lost 4 bases at V and 4 bases at J; junction bases unmatched: 16. The CDR3 runs 17 residues. CDR1 DFQATT and CDR2 SNEGSKA come from the germline V gene (reference sequence). CDR3 region: CSATSPQGGFTNQPQHF. DNA of the CDR3: TGCAGTGCTACCTCGCCCCAGGGGGGTTTTACGAATCAGCCCCAGCATTTT.

This clone was counted between two and nine times. V gene TRBV19 combines with J gene TRBJ2-6; perhaps TRBD1 as D (6 bases). The CDR3 loop spans 15 amino acids. Trimming shortened V by 8 bases and J by 4 bases, and 15 bases separated the two germline ends. The germline V gene encodes CDR1 LNHDA and CDR2 SQIVND (reference sequence). The CDR3 spells CASSFSGAGANVLTF. For the CDR3, the DNA is TGTGCCAGTTCATTTTCAGGGGCCGGGGCCAACGTCCTGACTTTC.

This clone occurred many times. The V gene is TRBV6-1, the J gene TRBJ1-4, with TRBD1 matching 7 bases. Germline values: CDR1 MNHNS, CDR2 SASEGT. The CDR3 has 14 amino acids. The junction had 6 bases not matched to a gene; V was cut back by 6 bases and J by 5 bases. The CDR3 reads CASRSGGENEKLFF. The CDR3 DNA reads TGTGCCAGCAGATCAGGGGGGGAAAATGAAAAACTGTTTTTT.

This clone appeared many times. This chain links TRBV3-1 with TRBJ2-5; D is perhaps TRBD1 (5 bases). Trimming stripped 1 base from V and 1 base from J, with 7 bases between. Germline loops: CDR1 LGHDT, CDR2 YNNKEL (reference sequence). The CDR3 consists of 14 residues. DNA for the CDR3: TGTGCCAGCAGCCAAGCAGGGCTCCAAGAGACCCAGTACTTC. Residues: CASSQAGLQETQYF.

This clone was detected ten times or more. The chain combines TRBV3-1 with TRBJ1-5; D is unclear. The germline gives CDR1 LGHDT, CDR2 YNNKEL (reference sequence). This CDR3 comprises 15 residues. V was clipped by 6 bases and J by 3 bases, with 15 bases between them. CDR3 in DNA: TGTGCCAGCAGTTTTGCCCGGGGTATCAATCAGCCCCAGCATTTT. Residues: CASSFARGINQPQHF.

This clone has at least ten counts. V and J are TRBV12-3 or TRBV12-4 and TRBJ1-1; D ambiguous. The V end lost 3 bases, the J end lost 10 bases, and 15 bases lay between the germline ends. The CDR3 has 13 residues. The CDR3, as DNA: TGTGCCAGCAGTTTTAAGGGTGGTACGGTAGCTTTCTTT. It specifies CASSFKGGTVAFF.

This clone was seen many times. The chain links TRBV19 to TRBJ2-1, with TRBD2 identical over 10 bases. The V gene's germline CDR1 is LNHDA and CDR2 SQIVND (reference sequence). CDR3 length: 15 amino acids. V was clipped by 6 bases and J by 7 bases; unmatched bases: 9. The CDR3 bases are TGTGCCAGTAGGATTCTTACTAGCGGGATTAATGAGCAGTTCTTC. Translated, it gives CASRILTSGINEQFF.

In its sample, this clone was seen many times. This sequence joins TRBV9 and TRBJ1-5, with a weak D call TRBD1 (6 bases). This CDR3 region has 16 residues. Germline V gene sequence: CDR1 SGDLS, CDR2 YYNGEE. V was cut by 0 bases and J by 6 bases, with 16 bases left in between. DNA of the CDR3: TGTGCCAGCAGCGTAGTGTGGTTTTGGGGGCGTCAGCCCCAGCATTTT. Translating gives CASSVVWFWGRQPQHF.

There are many counts of this clone. The chain carries TRBV3-1 and TRBJ2-5; D ambiguous. The CDR3 runs to 13 residues. The V end lost 4 bases, the J end lost 7 bases, and 13 bases lay between the germline ends. From germline, CDR1 is LGHDT and CDR2 YNNKEL (reference sequence). The CDR3 protein is CASSPTALRTQYF. CDR3 sequence (DNA): TGTGCCAGCAGCCCAACGGCTTTAAGGACCCAGTACTTC.

This clone was recorded at least ten times. This sequence joins TRBV6-1 and TRBJ1-4; 8 nucleotides agree with TRBD1. V shed 4 bases, J shed 5 bases, and the junction held 9 bases outside the gene matches. Germline lookup yields CDR1 MNHNS and CDR2 SASEGT. This CDR3 is 16 amino acids long. In nucleotides, the CDR3 is TGTGCCAGCAGTGTACCCAGGGGGCAGGGAAATGAAAAACTGTTTTTT. This codes for CASSVPRGQGNEKLFF.

A remark on this clone: A much larger clone is a single base away; this may be a read error. Different DNA sequences within this sample yield the same CDR3. The genes are TRBV20-1 and TRBJ2-5, with TRBD2 matching 10 bases. Germline CDR1 DFQATT, CDR2 SNEGSKA (reference sequence). Losses at the gene ends were 5 bases for V and 3 bases for J; bases not matched to a gene: 9. There are 15 residues in the CDR3. This chain's CDR3 is CSAGGPAGGKETQYF. The CDR3 DNA reads TGCAGTGCTGGGGGGCCAGCGGGAGGGAAAGAGACCCAGTACTTC.

This clone occurred many times. The chain employs TRBV6-1 and TRBJ1-1; D is undetermined. Trimming cost V 2 bases and J 6 bases, with 7 bases left between them. The CDR3 length is 12 residues. CDR1 is MNHNS and CDR2 is SASEGT in the germline V gene. As DNA, the CDR3 is TGTGCCAGCAGTGAAAGGTCACCTGAAGCTTTCTTT. It translates to CASSERSPEAFF.

The chain links TRBV5-1 to TRBJ1-2, with D possibly being TRBD1 (6 bases). The CDR3 contains 13 residues. Trimming left V 3 bases short and J 8 bases short, with 14 bases between. Germline V lookup: CDR1 SGHRS, CDR2 YFSETQ. The chain's CDR3 is CASSSTGFEGYTF. The CDR3 DNA follows: TGCGCCAGCAGCTCAACAGGGTTTGAAGGCTACACCTTC.

The table lists this clone with many counts. This rearrangement joins TRBV5-1 to TRBJ1-5; a possible D gene is TRBD1 (6 bases). The CDR3 runs to 14 residues. CDR1 SGHRS and CDR2 YFSETQ come from the germline V gene. V lost 4 bases to trimming and J lost 5 bases, with 13 bases between them. CDR3: CASSGGAGDQPQHF. The CDR3 coding sequence is TGCGCCAGCAGCGGGGGGGCAGGGGATCAGCCCCAGCATTTT.

In this sample, this clone turned up many times. The chain employs TRBV20-1 and TRBJ1-1; no clear D gene. The germline V gene encodes CDR1 DFQATT and CDR2 SNEGSKA (reference sequence). The germline V and J ends were trimmed by 6 bases and 3 bases, with 14 bases remaining between them. The length of the CDR3 is 13 residues. This chain's CDR3 is CSARKGRDTEAFF. As DNA, the CDR3 is TGCAGTGCCAGGAAAGGGAGGGACACTGAAGCTTTCTTT.

This clone showed up many times. The V call is TRBV15, the J call TRBJ2-1, with 10 bases that match TRBD2. The germline V gene has CDR1 LNHNV and CDR2 YYDKDF (reference sequence). This CDR3 has 13 residues. With 9 bases clipped from V and 8 bases from J, the junction kept 7 bases outside the gene matches. The CDR3, as DNA: TGTGCCACTCAGCGGGAGGGCCATGATGAGCAGTTCTTC. Translating gives CATQREGHDEQFF. Full variable domain (rest looked up from reference TRBV15 and TRBJ2-1): DAMVIQNPRYQVTQFGKPVTLSCSQTLNHNVMYWYQQKSSQAPKLLFHYYDKDFNNEADTPDNFQSRRPNTSFCFLDIRSPGLGDTAMYLCATQREGHDEQFFGPGTRLTVL.

This clone was counted ten times or more. The chain uses TRBV7-3 and TRBJ2-7, with D tentatively TRBD2 (7 bases). V lost 2 bases and J lost 6, with 11 bases in between. CDR1 and CDR2 (germline): SGHTA, FQGTGA. The CDR3 runs to 13 residues. CDR3 DNA sequence: TGTGCCAGCAGCTTACTAGGGGGGGGCGAGCAGTACTTC. It translates to CASSLLGGGEQYF.

This chain joins TRBV5-1 and TRBJ2-5; D is ambiguous. V was trimmed by 6 bases and J by 7 bases, leaving 10 bases between them. The CDR3 has 11 residues. The V gene's germline CDR1 is SGHRS and CDR2 YFSETQ. CDR3 nucleotides: TGCGCCAGCAATTATATCGGGACCCAGTACTTC. Encoded protein: CASNYIGTQYF.